Each of the 10 T cell receptor beta chains below was sequenced from the same sample in a study of cytomegalovirus exposure and HLA in healthy donors. In the PCR, 60 Vbeta and 13 Jbeta primers were used. TCRdb's copy holds only in-frame clones and misses some; the assay was immunoSEQ multiplex PCR. The table shows around 150,000 clones, with about 80% occurring only once. The sequencing sample was made of PBMCs. These receptors were obtained from a female donor in good health and CMV-seronegative.

The chain couples TRBV6-1 to TRBJ2-1; 15 nucleotides agree with TRBD2. The V segment lost 8 bases and the J segment 9 bases; nucleotides outside the gene matches: 8. Germline V gene lookup returns CDR1 MNHNS and CDR2 SASEGT. The CDR3 runs 15 residues. CDR3 loop: CASYELGLAGGEQFF. CDR3 coding DNA: TGTGCCAGCTACGAGTTGGGACTAGCGGGAGGTGAGCAGTTCTTC.

This chain links TRBV30 with TRBJ1-2; TRBD1 matches at 7 bases. Germline V gene lookup returns CDR1 GTSNPN and CDR2 SVGIG (reference sequence). This CDR3 comprises 14 residues. Germline trimming cut 4 bases from V and 6 bases from J; bases unmatched to any gene: 11. CDR3 sequence reads: CAWTRDRERNGYTF. The CDR3 bases are TGTGCCTGGACCCGCGACAGGGAAAGGAATGGCTACACCTTC.

This chain links TRBV5-8 with TRBJ2-5; 9 nucleotides line up with TRBD1. The J call may be in error: the DNA end matches TRBJ2-7 better. Germline V lookup: CDR1 SGHTS, CDR2 YDEGEE. The CDR3 totals 17 residues. CDR3 in DNA: TGTGCCAGCAGCGGCTTCATGGGACAGGGTCAATCCTACGAGCAGTACTTC. It translates to CASSGFMGQGQSYEQYF.

This clone was counted a single time. V is TRBV6-6 and J is TRBJ2-5; possible D gene TRBD2, 5 bases. The CDR3 runs 16 residues. The germline V and J ends were trimmed by 4 bases and 5 bases, with 20 bases remaining between them. Germline V lookup: CDR1 MNHNY, CDR2 SVGAGI (reference sequence). The CDR3 here is CASSSTSGVEEETQYF. CDR3 in DNA: TGTGCCAGCAGTTCTACCTCCGGGGTCGAGGAGGAGACCCAGTACTTC.

The J gene is TRBJ1-2, the V gene TRBV19, with a weak D call TRBD1 (5 bases). V gave up 3 bases and J gave up 7 bases, with 12 bases separating them. Germline CDR1 and CDR2: LNHDA and SQIVND (reference sequence). The CDR3 covers 13 residues. The CDR3 sequence: CASSIEGTLGYTF. CDR3 in DNA: TGTGCCAGTAGTATTGAGGGGACTCTTGGCTACACCTTC.

The chain combines TRBV7-2 with TRBJ1-6; D is unclear. From germline, CDR1 is SGHTA and CDR2 FQGNSA. The CDR3 sequence is 14 residues long. CDR3 DNA: TGTGCTTCTCTCCCGGGGTTCGGCAATTCACCCCTCCACTTT. The encoded protein is CASLPGFGNSPLHF.

The chain recombines TRBV11-2 with TRBJ2-1; D unresolved. This CDR3 has 11 amino acids. V was clipped by 3 bases and J by 6 bases, with 3 bases between them. The germline gives CDR1 SGHAT, CDR2 FQNNGV. CDR3 nucleotide sequence: TGTGCCAGCAGCTTGAGCAATGAGCAGTTCTTC. Translating it yields CASSLSNEQFF. Full variable domain (missing parts from reference TRBV11-2 and TRBJ2-1): EAGVAQSPRYKIIEKRQSVAFWCNPISGHATLYWYQQILGQGPKLLIQFQNNGVVDDSQLPKDRFSAERLKGVDSTLKIQPAKLEDSAVYLCASSLSNEQFFGPGTRLTVL.

V and J are TRBV30 and TRBJ2-5; 8 bases are a match to TRBD1. The end of the DNA aligns better with TRBJ2-7, so the J call may be wrong. This CDR3 region has 15 residues. Germline lookup yields CDR1 GTSNPN and CDR2 SVGIG (reference sequence). The CDR3 DNA reads as TGTGCCTGGAGTATAAGTTCGGGACAGGCCTACGAGCAGTACTTC. Its protein product is CAWSISSGQAYEQYF.

A single count supports this clone. The genes are TRBV2 and TRBJ2-3; the match to TRBD2 covers 8 bases. Germline assignment: CDR1 SNHLY and CDR2 FYNNEI. This CDR3 region has 15 residues. Losses at the gene ends were 0 bases for V and 6 bases for J; bases not matched to a gene: 5. The CDR3 region is CASSEALGGGDTQYF. CDR3 in DNA: TGTGCCAGCAGTGAAGCGCTGGGCGGGGGGGATACGCAGTATTTT.

This clone was counted once. This chain joins TRBV30 and TRBJ1-5; D not certain. V was clipped by 2 bases and J by 5 bases, with 10 bases between them. Germline CDR1 and CDR2: GTSNPN and SVGIG (reference sequence). CDR3 length: 13 amino acids. The DNA for the CDR3 is TGTGCCTGGAGTTTCGAGGGTGATCAGCCCCAGCATTTT. It is translated as CAWSFEGDQPQHF.